This paragraph covers one T cell receptor beta chain sequence. What it recognizes is unknown. V shed 6 bases and J shed 2 bases, with 17 bases lying between them. The CDR3 has 14 amino acids. Germline CDR1 SQVTM, CDR2 ANQGSEA. RNA was extracted with the RNeasy kit, and a quantity of roughly 0.5 to 1 ug was reverse transcribed using random hexamers. TCRdb fed the immunoSEQ multiplex PCR reads into MiXCR, producing one record per CDR3 protein. This table holds about 150,000 distinct CDR3 sequences, 85% to 95% found once. These data originate in a study of CD8 T cells in Susac syndrome. Whole-study findings and limits: It was acknowledged in the study that the number of individuals who were included in its TCR sequencing and HLA analysis was relatively small.

This sequence joins TRBV29-1 and TRBJ2-7; the D gene is possibly TRBD2 (5 bases). The origin of this receptor is a human donor with multiple sclerosis. The material sequenced was CD4+ T cells from PBMCs. CDR3 in DNA: TGCAGCGTCACCCTAGCTGGACGGCCCTACGAGCAGTACTTC. It encodes CSVTLAGRPYEQYF.